A selection of T cell receptor beta chains follows, all from one sample in a study of post-analysis software for immune sequencing data. TCRdb called the PCR reads again in MiXCR, with one record for every CDR3 protein. The repertoire holds about 820,000 distinct CDR3 sequences, with approximately 57% as singletons. The sequenced sample consisted of blood. The receptors were sampled from a girl under 18 with multiple sclerosis. Both conserved end residues are part of each CDR3. D genes are given only for firm matches. Clone size is given for some rows only: seen once, a few or many times, or a class if the clone is expanded.

NA once TRBJ1-4 15 TRBV9 CASSRALGTNEKLFF TGTGCCAGCAGCCGGGCCCTGGGGACTAATGAAAAACTGTTTTTT
TRBD1 NA TRBJ1-5 15 TRBV7-9 CASSSGTGSNQPQHF TGTGCCAGCAGCTCCGGGACAGGGAGCAATCAGCCCCAGCATTTT
NA NA TRBJ1-2 12 TRBV10-3 CAIRGGSEGYTF TGTGCCATTAGAGGGGGATCGGAGGGCTACACCTTC
TRBD1 NA TRBJ2-3 17 TRBV29-1 CSVLNRPGQGSTDTQYF TGCAGCGTCCTAAACCGCCCGGGACAGGGAAGCACAGATACGCAGTATTTT
NA few TRBJ1-5 16 TRBV6-5 CASSHWGWGEGQPQHF TGTGCCAGCAGCCACTGGGGGTGGGGGGAGGGTCAGCCCCAGCATTTT
NA NA TRBJ2-7 14 TRBV12-3/TRBV12-4 CASRPTGTFYEQYF TGTGCCAGCAGACCCACAGGGACTTTCTACGAGCAGTACTTC
TRBD1 NA TRBJ2-1 15 TRBV7-9 CASSSGTGIWNEQFF TGTGCCAGCAGTTCCGGGACAGGGATCTGGAATGAGCAGTTCTTC
NA NA TRBJ1-1 18 TRBV9 CASSPKQGIYSGGTEAFF TGTGCCAGCAGCCCTAAACAGGGTATCTATTCCGGTGGCACTGAAGCTTTCTTT
TRBD2 NA TRBJ2-1 16 TRBV4-1 CASSTRSSGDYNEQFF TGCGCCAGCAGCACCCGATCTAGCGGGGACTACAATGAGCAGTTCTTC
TRBD1 few TRBJ2-7 16 TRBV12-3/TRBV12-4 CASTSWSGQGLYEQYF TGTGCCAGCACCTCTTGGTCGGGACAGGGGTTATACGAGCAGTACTTC
NA few TRBJ2-2 12 TRBV7-9 CAPRDRPGELFF TGTGCCCCCCGCGACCGGCCGGGGGAGCTGTTTTTT
NA few TRBJ2-7 15 TRBV5-1 CASSFYGGRFYEQYF TGCGCCAGCAGCTTTTACGGGGGTCGCTTCTACGAGCAGTACTTC
TRBD1 NA TRBJ2-6 16 TRBV2 CASSGQGATGASVLTF TGTGCCAGCAGTGGGCAGGGGGCCACTGGGGCCAGCGTCCTGACTTTC
NA NA TRBJ2-3 15 TRBV3-1 CASSQDAGRTDTQYF TGTGCCAGCAGCCAAGACGCGGGACGCACAGATACGCAGTATTTT
NA NA TRBJ2-7 16 TRBV7-8 CASSLWGGWSSYEQYF TGTGCCAGCAGCTTATGGGGCGGGTGGAGCTCCTACGAGCAGTACTTC
NA few TRBJ2-1 14 TRBV7-3 CASSRDRLYNEQFF TGTGCCAGCAGTCGTGACAGACTTTACAATGAGCAGTTCTTC
NA NA TRBJ2-3 13 TRBV4-2 CASSLGDADTQYF TGTGCCAGCAGCCTGGGGGACGCAGATACGCAGTATTTT
NA few TRBJ1-2 15 TRBV4-2 CASSPRGEGLDGYTF TGTGCCAGCAGCCCGAGAGGGGAAGGCCTCGATGGCTACACCTTC
NA NA TRBJ1-2 18 TRBV7-8 CASSLVTPGKARNYGYTF TGTGCCAGCAGCTTAGTTACCCCAGGCAAAGCCCGGAACTATGGCTACACCTTC
NA NA TRBJ2-3 14 TRBV5-1 CASSYEGGTDTQYF TGCGCCAGCAGCTACGAGGGGGGCACAGATACGCAGTATTTT
NA NA TRBJ1-2 13 TRBV12-3/TRBV12-4 CASSLVAGHGYTF TGTGCCAGCAGTTTAGTCGCGGGACATGGCTACACCTTC
TRBD1 NA TRBJ1-2 15 TRBV7-9 CASSLAPGQDYGYTF TGTGCCAGCAGCTTAGCGCCGGGACAGGACTATGGCTACACCTTC
TRBD1 NA TRBJ2-1 16 TRBV14 CASSQTGKGQFNEQFF TGTGCCAGCAGCCAGACAGGGAAAGGGCAGTTCAATGAGCAGTTCTTC
NA NA TRBJ1-1 13 TRBV2 CAEGRRSNTEAFF TGTGCCGAAGGGAGGCGGTCGAACACTGAAGCTTTCTTT
NA NA TRBJ2-1 14 TRBV6-5 CASSSGAGYNEQFF TGTGCCAGCAGTTCCGGCGCTGGTTACAATGAGCAGTTCTTC
NA few TRBJ2-7 13 TRBV7-3 CASSLSVVHEQYF TGTGCCAGCAGCTTATCCGTGGTCCACGAGCAGTACTTC
TRBD1 NA TRBJ2-4 16 TRBV2 CASRDRGQQAKNIQYF TGTGCCAGTAGGGACAGGGGGCAACAAGCCAAAAACATTCAGTACTTC
TRBD1 NA TRBJ1-2 15 TRBV7-6 CASSLEGQGFYGYTF TGTGCCAGCAGCTTAGAGGGACAGGGGTTCTATGGCTACACCTTC
TRBD1 once TRBJ1-1 17 TRBV29-1 CSVESPHRGLLDTEAFF TGCAGCGTTGAATCCCCACACAGGGGGCTGTTGGACACTGAAGCTTTCTTT
TRBD1 NA TRBJ2-6 17 TRBV6-5 CASSLETGDSGANVLTF TGTGCCAGCAGTTTGGAGACAGGGGACTCTGGGGCCAACGTCCTGACTTTC
TRBD1 many TRBJ1-2 15 TRBV7-2 CASSRKGQGAYGYTF TGTGCCAGCAGTCGAAAGGGTCAGGGGGCCTATGGCTACACCTTC
TRBD1 NA TRBJ2-7 12 TRBV27 CASRTGINEQYF TGTGCCAGCAGGACAGGGATCAACGAGCAGTACTTC
NA NA TRBJ2-4 11 TRBV20-1 CSANSQGTQYF TGCAGTGCGAACTCACAGGGAACGCAGTACTTC
NA few TRBJ2-7 14 TRBV2 CASSSDLREYEQYF TGTGCCAGCAGTTCCGATCTCCGGGAGTACGAGCAGTACTTC
NA NA TRBJ2-5 15 TRBV5-1 CASTPGQSPQETQYF TGCGCCAGCACCCCCGGACAGTCCCCTCAAGAGACCCAGTACTTC
NA few TRBJ1-2 12 TRBV12-3/TRBV12-4 CASSLWGDGYTF TGTGCCAGCAGTTTATGGGGAGATGGCTACACCTTC
NA NA TRBJ1-2 14 TRBV29-1 CSVEVEIPGYGYTF TGCAGCGTTGAAGTGGAGATTCCCGGCTATGGCTACACCTTC
TRBD1 NA TRBJ2-7 12 TRBV25-1 CASRTGGGEQYF TGTGCCTCCCGGACAGGGGGCGGCGAGCAGTACTTC
NA few TRBJ1-1 15 TRBV4-2 CASSQDGALNTEAFF TGTGCCAGCAGCCAAGACGGAGCTTTGAACACTGAAGCTTTCTTT
NA NA TRBJ1-2 14 TRBV5-6 CASSPEGRGHGYTF TGTGCCAGCAGCCCAGAGGGCAGGGGTCATGGCTACACCTTC
NA few TRBJ2-1 16 TRBV4-1 CASSQDGPRPSNEQFF TGCGCCAGCAGCCAAGACGGGCCTAGACCTTCCAATGAGCAGTTCTTC
TRBD2 NA TRBJ2-7 15 TRBV20-1 CSAREELAETYEQYF TGCAGTGCTAGAGAGGAACTAGCGGAAACCTACGAGCAGTACTTC
NA NA TRBJ2-3 13 TRBV13 CASSAGAGGRQYF TGTGCCAGCAGCGCAGGGGCCGGAGGACGACAGTATTTT
TRBD2 few TRBJ2-3 16 TRBV6-5 CASSLPTSGGTDTQYF TGTGCCAGCAGTCTGCCCACTAGCGGGGGCACAGATACGCAGTATTTT
TRBD1 NA TRBJ1-5 18 TRBV6-5 CASSFHRGRAFSNQPQHF TGTGCCAGCAGTTTTCACAGGGGGCGCGCCTTTAGCAATCAGCCCCAGCATTTT
TRBD1 NA TRBJ1-2 14 TRBV29-1 CSVGGDRGNYGYTF TGCAGCGTTGGCGGGGACAGGGGAAACTATGGCTACACCTTC
NA NA TRBJ2-1 16 TRBV20-1 CSALTTRGGWYNEQFF TGCAGTGCCCTCACGACGAGGGGGGGTTGGTACAATGAGCAGTTCTTC
TRBD1 NA TRBJ2-7 16 TRBV5-1 CASSYLPGQGAYEQYF TGCGCCAGCAGCTACCTACCGGGACAGGGGGCCTACGAGCAGTACTTC
TRBD2 NA TRBJ2-1 15 TRBV7-2 CASSMTSRIYNEQFF TGTGCCAGCAGCATGACTAGCAGAATCTACAATGAGCAGTTCTTC
TRBD2 few TRBJ2-1 16 TRBV5-1 CASSPVASGVYNEQFF TGCGCCAGCAGCCCGGTAGCTAGCGGGGTCTACAATGAGCAGTTCTTC
NA few TRBJ2-3 14 TRBV3-1 CASSRDPSTDTQYF TGTGCCAGCAGCCGAGACCCTAGCACAGATACGCAGTATTTT
NA NA TRBJ2-4 13 TRBV7-3 CASSGGPLGEQYF TGTGCCAGCAGCGGCGGGCCCTTGGGGGAGCAGTACTTC
TRBD1 few TRBJ2-5 16 TRBV12-3/TRBV12-4 CASRLTGAGYQETQYF TGTGCCAGCAGACTCACAGGGGCCGGATACCAAGAGACCCAGTACTTC
NA NA TRBJ2-4 17 TRBV15 CATSRVAEEGDKNIQYF TGTGCCACCAGCAGAGTGGCCGAAGAAGGTGACAAAAACATTCAGTACTTC
TRBD1 NA TRBJ1-6 14 TRBV14 CASSRGQNNSPLHF TGTGCCAGCAGCCGGGGACAGAATAATTCACCCCTCCACTTT
TRBD1 NA TRBJ1-1 15 TRBV6-5 CASSYESGGVTEAFF TGTGCCAGCAGTTACGAGTCAGGGGGGGTGACTGAAGCTTTCTTT